This T cell receptor beta chain originates from a study of OX40 agonist ivuxolimab in advanced cancers. Whole-study context: Each patient was given ivuxolimab into a vein every 2 weeks, at 0.01 to 10 mg/kg.

Study-level points and caveats: Compared with CD4+, CD8+ T cells on average had more expanded clones.

At cycle 4 day 1, cycle 7 day 1, and baseline, blood was sampled. Notes on this clone: Its matching antigen is unknown.

Germline values: CDR1 SGDLS, CDR2 YYNGEE. The CDR3 has 17 residues. Trimming cost V 4 bases and J 3 bases; bases outside gene matches: 8. Clones were sequenced by immunoSEQ multiplex PCR, and TCRdb holds only the in-frame ones, with some missing. Of under 35,000 clones listed, around 87% are singletons. Specimen: CD4+ or CD8+ T cells sorted from blood, collected in a trial of the OX40 agonist ivuxolimab. The V call is TRBV9, the J call TRBJ2-6, with TRBD1 identical over 9 bases. This TCR was sampled from an adult with an advanced solid tumor such as melanoma, head and neck, liver or kidney cancer. CDR3 protein: CASSPRTGVDGANVLTF. DNA for the CDR3: TGTGCCAGCAGCCCAAGGACAGGGGTGGATGGGGCCAACGTCCTGACTTTC.